The 11 T cell receptor beta chains reported below all come from one sample, sequenced in a study of cytomegalovirus exposure and HLA in healthy donors. This PCR relied on a set of 60 Vbeta primers and 13 Jbeta primers. Libraries were prepared by immunoSEQ multiplex PCR; TCRdb keeps only in-frame clonotypes and omits some of them. The sample holds about 100,000 clones; under 85% are singletons and the top ten take around 1.9%. The source material was PBMCs. Receptors originate from a middle-aged woman in good health and CMV-seronegative.

The gene calls are TRBV6-6 and TRBJ2-7; D is uncertain. The CDR3 loop spans 12 amino acids. The ends were cut back, 2 bases at V and 3 bases at J, with 5 bases in the middle. Germline CDR1 reads MNHNY; CDR2 reads SVGAGI (reference sequence). The CDR3: CASSYTRYEQYF. CDR3 bases: TGTGCCAGCAGTTACACTCGCTACGAGCAGTACTTC.

The chain uses TRBV10-2 and TRBJ2-3; 7 positions match TRBD2. In germline, CDR1 is WSHSY, CDR2 SAAADI. Trimming at V came to 2 bases and at J to 9 bases, leaving 5 bases not matched to a gene. The CDR3 length is 13 residues. This CDR3 is CASSEGGDRTQYF. The CDR3 DNA reads as TGCGCCAGCAGTGAGGGGGGGGACCGGACGCAGTATTTT.

The CDR3 region is CASSLVDGRRTDTQYF. CDR3 nucleotides: TGTGCCAGCAGCTTAGTGGACGGGAGGCGGACAGATACGCAGTATTTT. The chain links TRBV7-8 to TRBJ2-3, with TRBD2 matching 7 bases. The V gene's germline CDR1 is SGHVS and CDR2 FQNEAQ. The ends lost 1 base at V and 3 bases at J; junction bases unmatched: 7. CDR3 length: 16 amino acids.

The chain carries TRBV29-1 and TRBJ2-7, with TRBD1 matching 9 bases. The CDR3 sequence is 13 residues long. Germline-derived CDR1 and CDR2 are SQVTM and ANQGSEA. The trim removed 5 bases at V and 3 bases at J, leaving 5 bases unmatched. This CDR3 is CSVRDRDDYEQYF. The CDR3 DNA reads as TGCAGCGTTCGGGACAGGGACGACTACGAGCAGTACTTC.

V gene TRBV11-3 combines with J gene TRBJ2-3; 9 bases are shared with TRBD2. Germline trimming cut 0 bases from V and 7 bases from J; bases unmatched to any gene: 5. Germline CDR1 is SGHNT and CDR2 is YENEEA. CDR3 size: 15 residues. CDR3 residues: CASSLEFSGSNTQYF. In DNA, the CDR3 is TGTGCCAGCAGCTTAGAGTTTAGCGGGAGTAATACGCAGTATTTT.

This clone was observed a single time. This rearrangement joins TRBV5-8 to TRBJ2-2, with D possibly TRBD2 on 6 matching bases. CDR1 and CDR2 from the germline V gene are SGHTS and YDEGEE. Trimming stripped 4 bases from V and 1 base from J, with 14 bases between. The CDR3 covers 16 residues. The DNA of the CDR3 is TGTGCCAGCAGCCGGGATTATAGCGGGAACACCGGGGAGCTGTTTTTT. This encodes CASSRDYSGNTGELFF.

This chain links TRBV11-2 with TRBJ2-3; 11 nucleotides match TRBD2. CDR3 length: 17 residues. Per the germline V gene, CDR1 is SGHAT and CDR2 is FQNNGV. V dropped 3 bases and J dropped 2; count of bases not matched to a gene: 7. CDR3 nucleotides: TGTGCCAGCAGCTTGGCGACTAGCGGGATGCCCACAGATACGCAGTATTTT. Translation: CASSLATSGMPTDTQYF. Full variable domain (missing parts from reference TRBV11-2 and TRBJ2-3): EAGVAQSPRYKIIEKRQSVAFWCNPISGHATLYWYQQILGQGPKLLIQFQNNGVVDDSQLPKDRFSAERLKGVDSTLKIQPAKLEDSAVYLCASSLATSGMPTDTQYFGPGTRLTVL.

V usage is TRBV18 and J usage is TRBJ2-2, with 8 bases that match TRBD2. Losses at the gene ends were 4 bases for V and 0 bases for J; bases not matched to a gene: 7. The CDR3 extends over 17 amino acids. The germline V gene has CDR1 KGHSH and CDR2 LQKENI. Written as DNA, the CDR3 is TGTGCCAGCTCACGTAGCGGGACCCCATCGAACACCGGGGAGCTGTTTTTT. Its protein is CASSRSGTPSNTGELFF.

In its sample, this clone was seen a few times. The rearrangement joins TRBV7-3 to TRBJ2-2; weak D call: TRBD1 (6 bases). This CDR3 comprises 15 residues. V gave up 5 bases and J gave up 3 bases, with 13 bases separating them. Germline V CDR1 and CDR2: SGHTA, FQGTGA. The CDR3 nucleotides read TGTGCCAGCAGCCTGGGGAACAGGGACACCGGGGAGCTGTTTTTT. This codes for CASSLGNRDTGELFF. The whole variable domain, remainder taken from reference TRBV7-3 and TRBJ2-2, is GAGVSQTPSNKVTEKGKYVELRCDPISGHTALYWYRQSLGQGPEFLIYFQGTGAADDSGLPNDRFFAVRPEGSVSTLKIQRTERGDSAVYLCASSLGNRDTGELFFGEGSRLTVL.

V and J are TRBV5-1 and TRBJ2-5, with TRBD1 matching over 9 bases. Germline V lookup: CDR1 SGHRS, CDR2 YFSETQ. Losses at the gene ends were 3 bases for V and 5 bases for J; bases not matched to a gene: 8. The CDR3 spans 15 residues. This CDR3 is CASSWTGAGTETQYF. The CDR3 nucleotides are TGCGCCAGCAGCTGGACAGGGGCGGGGACGGAGACCCAGTACTTC.

The CDR3 region has the DNA TGTGCCAGCAGCTCGGACAGGGCCTACAATGAGCAGTTCTTC. It translates to CASSSDRAYNEQFF. The rearrangement links TRBV11-2 to TRBJ2-1; 8 nucleotides agree with TRBD1. Germline trimming cut 4 bases from V and 2 bases from J; bases unmatched to any gene: 1. The CDR3 loop spans 14 amino acids. The V gene's germline CDR1 is SGHAT and CDR2 FQNNGV.